This T cell receptor beta chain emerged from a study of CD8+ T cells in alopecia areata (dated by TCRdb to the late 2010s). About the study as a whole: The treated patients, all with moderate-to-severe alopecia areata, were enrolled in an open-label pilot trial of oral tofacitinib given at 5 to 10 mg twice daily. RNA came from the PAXgene miRNA kit for fixed scalp, the miRNeasy kit for PBMCs, and the RNeasy kit for mouse skin. For the treated patients, the SALT score, which quantifies what percentage of scalp surface area is affected, served as the measure of disease severity. On the human side, TCRbeta sequencing was run on scalp tissue and on sorted CD4+ and CD8+ peripheral blood T cells from healthy controls and from alopecia areata patients with either patchy or totalis/universalis disease. Biopsies were taken from tofacitinib-treated patients at baseline and at 4 and 24 weeks of treatment, and a later scalp biopsy was taken in several of the tofacitinib-treated patients. Patients received tofacitinib for 6 to 18 months and were then followed off drug for 6 months to check for delayed response and recurrence. The study used high-throughput TCRbeta sequencing to examine T cell clonal expansion in alopecia areata, in both the C3H/HeJ mouse model and human patients. Clonality in the scalp was compared among normal scalp (n=4), patchy alopecia areata scalp (n=8), and alopecia totalis/universalis scalp (n=8). immunoSEQ multiplex PCR using 35 Vbeta forward primers and 13 Jbeta reverse primers was used to amplify TCRbeta CDR3 regions.

As encoded in the germline V gene (reference sequence), CDR1 is MNHEY while CDR2 is SMNVEV. There are 17 amino acids in the CDR3, from cysteine to phenylalanine inclusive. This entry keeps only the CDR3 DNA: 51 bases, framed from base 1. V is clipped by 2 bases and J by 0 bases, and the sequence between their germline boundaries is 16 bases long. On this clone itself: Its cognate antigen has yet to be identified. The record has no base qualities; no much larger clone is one base away.

What the time point label conveys for this sample: less than five weeks on oral tofacitinib. What this sample's treatment or condition label stands for: oral pan-JAK inhibitor, 5-10 mg twice daily. Peripheral blood and lesional scalp punch biopsies were obtained from patients with alopecia areata. PBMCs were isolated by density centrifugation and stained for CD3, CD4 and CD8, and CD4+ and CD8+ T cells were sorted on a FACSAria. Library creation used the immunoSEQ multiplex PCR assay. RNA was extracted from all samples and reverse transcribed into cDNA, which served as template for TCR sequencing. First-strand cDNA was synthesized using SuperScript III with a 2:1 mix of oligo-dT and random hexamers. Amplification bias was assessed with a synthetic immune receptor repertoire, and residual bias was removed computationally. In the paper's pipeline: After raw reads were preprocessed to remove errors, the CDR3 was defined following IMGT conventions as running from the conserved cysteine to phenylalanine. Clonality was computed by normalizing Shannon entropy by log2 of the number of productive unique TCRs and subtracting the result from 1. Whether scalp clones were CD4 or CD8 was inferred by matching scalp TCRbeta sequences against CD4 and CD8 repertoires sorted from blood. TCRdb provides this immuneACCESS table in a form limited to in-frame rearrangements. Some clones are lacking; in checked studies, under half of them reflect an unresolved V gene, and why the rest are absent is not known. V and J calls and clone size follow that table, whereas D and trimming were derived from the DNA. The sample table holds 200,000 to 250,000 clones, of which less than 75% were seen once. Roughly 1.5% of the sample belongs to the ten largest clones.

Beyond this particular receptor, the publication reports: Because the treated cohort was small and had only one nonresponder, larger studies are needed to examine links between baseline CD8+ expansion and response. Unlike mouse skin, which is dominated by gammadelta T cells, normal human skin has resident alphabeta T cells that are also sequenced, and this complicates analysis of the scalp TCR repertoire. During tofacitinib treatment, many expanded lesional clones stuck around in both scalp and blood, and this persistence may partly explain why relapse happens after treatment is stopped. Compared with normal scalp, lesional scalp, particularly in alopecia totalis/universalis, had higher clonality and more expanded CD8+ clones, which suggests antigenic drive. Shared TCR sequences between patients were less evident than in mice, which may be partly attributable to HLA diversity in the patient population. With tofacitinib, both scalp clonality and the number of expanded CD8+ clones among the top 100 scalp clones went down significantly.

The rearranged chain carries TRBV27 and TRBJ1-1, and perhaps TRBD1 as D gene, on 5 matching bases. This sequence originates from a human donor with alopecia areata. The starting material was CD4+ T cells sorted from blood, obtained at week 4, from a patient treated with tofacitinib. The sequenced DNA is TGTGCCAGCAGTTTAAGGGGTTCGGCCGGGCTGAACACTGAAGCTTTCTTT. It translates to CASSLRGSAGLNTEAFF.